The subject of this entry is one T cell receptor beta chain. Reverse transcribed after extraction, RNA yielded cDNA as the sequencing template. Clones were sequenced by immunoSEQ multiplex PCR, and TCRdb holds only the in-frame ones, with some missing. The table shows roughly 200,000 clones, with 60% occurring only once. This specimen belongs to a study of CD8+ T cells in alopecia areata. In germline, CDR1 is SGHRS, CDR2 YFSETQ. V trimming: 4 bases; J trimming: 8 bases; junction bases outside the gene matches: 2. The CDR3 has 12 residues. Treatment in this sample: oral pan-JAK inhibitor, 5-10 mg twice daily.

This rearrangement joins TRBV5-1 to TRBJ2-1, with 8 bases fitting TRBD1. The TCR comes from a human donor with alopecia areata. Sample: CD4+ T cells sorted from blood, taken at week 4, from a patient treated with tofacitinib. DNA for the CDR3: TGCGCCAGCAGCGGACAGGGCGATGAGCAGTTCTTC. It specifies CASSGQGDEQFF.